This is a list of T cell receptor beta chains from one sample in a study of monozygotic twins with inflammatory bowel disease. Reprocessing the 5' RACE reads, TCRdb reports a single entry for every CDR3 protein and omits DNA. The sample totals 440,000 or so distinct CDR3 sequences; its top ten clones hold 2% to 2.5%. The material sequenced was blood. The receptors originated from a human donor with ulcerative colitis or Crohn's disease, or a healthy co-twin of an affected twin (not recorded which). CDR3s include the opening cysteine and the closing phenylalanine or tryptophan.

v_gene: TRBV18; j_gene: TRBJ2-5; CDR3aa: CASSPRGWETQYF
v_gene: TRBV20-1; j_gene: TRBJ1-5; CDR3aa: CSAREMGARIGPYSNQPQYF
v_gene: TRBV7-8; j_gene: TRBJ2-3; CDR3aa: CASSLVKDSRTDTQYF
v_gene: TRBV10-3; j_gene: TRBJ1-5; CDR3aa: CAISDRGGAGSNQPQHF
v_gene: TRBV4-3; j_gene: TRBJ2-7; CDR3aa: CASSQDPSETYEQYF
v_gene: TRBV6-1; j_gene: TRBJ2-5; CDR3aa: CASSGASQGTQYF
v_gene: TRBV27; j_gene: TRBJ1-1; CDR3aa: CASSLSDESTEAFF
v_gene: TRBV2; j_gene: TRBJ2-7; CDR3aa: CASSERYSTAHEQYF
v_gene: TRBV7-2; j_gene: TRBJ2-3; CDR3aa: CASSLDRVGTDTQYF
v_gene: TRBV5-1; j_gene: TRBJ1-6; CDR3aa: CASSLGSHLGLNSPLHF
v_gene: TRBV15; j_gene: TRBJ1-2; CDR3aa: CATSSRDPNYGYTF
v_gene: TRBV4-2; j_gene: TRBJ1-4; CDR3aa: CASSQAVSGEKLFF
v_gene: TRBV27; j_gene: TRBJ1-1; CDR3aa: CASSWAYPGTGVDTEAFF
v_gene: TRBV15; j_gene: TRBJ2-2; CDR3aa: CATSRDVAGGSPGELFF
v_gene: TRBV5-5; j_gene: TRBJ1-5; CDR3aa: CASSSRFVGQPQHF
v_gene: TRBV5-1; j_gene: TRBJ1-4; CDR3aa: CASTLGNKGPNEKLFF
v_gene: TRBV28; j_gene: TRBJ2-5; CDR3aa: CASGLFRGQGETQYF
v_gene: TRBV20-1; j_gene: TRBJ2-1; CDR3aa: CSAPNILTSGAYNEQFF
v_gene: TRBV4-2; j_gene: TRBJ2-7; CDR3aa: CASSPAVAYEQYF
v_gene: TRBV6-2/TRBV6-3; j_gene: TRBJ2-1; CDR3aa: CASSSLLAGGLNEQFF
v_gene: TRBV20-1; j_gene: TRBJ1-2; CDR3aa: CSAEQGGIYGYTF
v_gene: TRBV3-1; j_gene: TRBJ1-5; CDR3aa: CASSHSLYGGNQPQHF
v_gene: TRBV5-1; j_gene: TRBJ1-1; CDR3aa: CASSLEGLGGWGTEAFF
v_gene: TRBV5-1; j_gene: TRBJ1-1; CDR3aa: CASSLWGSDTEAFF
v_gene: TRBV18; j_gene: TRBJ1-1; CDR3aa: CASSPRQGEYTEAFF
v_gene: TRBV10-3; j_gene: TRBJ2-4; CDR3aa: CAISESIGAKNIQYF
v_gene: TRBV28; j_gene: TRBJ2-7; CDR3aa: CASVRREISYEQYF
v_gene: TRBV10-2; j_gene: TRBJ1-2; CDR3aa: CASSDVPGQGMNYGYTF
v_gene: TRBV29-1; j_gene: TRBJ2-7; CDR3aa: CSVEDIVSYEQYF
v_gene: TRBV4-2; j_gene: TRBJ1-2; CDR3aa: CASSQDLGQGDGYTF
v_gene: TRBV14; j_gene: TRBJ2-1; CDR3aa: CASSPGPLTGEQFF
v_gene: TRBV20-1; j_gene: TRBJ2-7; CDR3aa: CSARGVAGDWEQYF
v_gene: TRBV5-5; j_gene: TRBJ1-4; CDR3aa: CASSLAPTGLEKLFF
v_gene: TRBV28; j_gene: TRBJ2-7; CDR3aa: CASTQQGSIYEQYF
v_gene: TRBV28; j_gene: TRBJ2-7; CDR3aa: CASSYRSWGQGAYEQYF
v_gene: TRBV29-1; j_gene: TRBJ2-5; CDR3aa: CSVEGQRIRETQYF
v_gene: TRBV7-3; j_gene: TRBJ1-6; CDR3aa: CASSLTNNSPLHF
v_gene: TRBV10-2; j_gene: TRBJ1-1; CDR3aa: CASSESYWGQRNTEAFF
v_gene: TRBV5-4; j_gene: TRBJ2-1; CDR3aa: CASSPALNEQFF
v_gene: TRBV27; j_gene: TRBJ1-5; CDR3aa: CASSFYGENQPQHF
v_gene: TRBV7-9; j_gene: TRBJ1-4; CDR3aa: CASSRQGDATNEKLFF